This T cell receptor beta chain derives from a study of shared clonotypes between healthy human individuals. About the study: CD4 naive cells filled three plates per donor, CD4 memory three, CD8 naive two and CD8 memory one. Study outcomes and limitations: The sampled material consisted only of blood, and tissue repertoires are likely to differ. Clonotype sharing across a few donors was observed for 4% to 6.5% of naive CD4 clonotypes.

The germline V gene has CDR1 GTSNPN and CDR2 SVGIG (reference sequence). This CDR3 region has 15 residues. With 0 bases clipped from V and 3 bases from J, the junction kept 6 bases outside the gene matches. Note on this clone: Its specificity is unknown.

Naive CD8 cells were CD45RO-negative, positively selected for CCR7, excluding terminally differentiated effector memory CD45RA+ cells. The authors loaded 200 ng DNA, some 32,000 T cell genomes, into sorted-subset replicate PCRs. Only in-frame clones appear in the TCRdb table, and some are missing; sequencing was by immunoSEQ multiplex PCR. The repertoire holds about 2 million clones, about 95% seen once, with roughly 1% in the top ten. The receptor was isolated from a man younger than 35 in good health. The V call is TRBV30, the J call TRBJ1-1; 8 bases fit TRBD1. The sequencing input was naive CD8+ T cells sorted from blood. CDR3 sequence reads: CAWSVLGRGHTEAFF. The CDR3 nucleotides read TGTGCCTGGAGTGTCCTTGGCAGGGGGCACACTGAAGCTTTCTTT. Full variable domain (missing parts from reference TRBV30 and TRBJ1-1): SQTIHQWPATLVQPVGSPLSLECTVEGTSNPNLYWYRQAAGRGLQLLFYSVGIGQISSEVPQNLSASRPQDRQFILSSKKLLLSDSGFYLCAWSVLGRGHTEAFFGQGTRLTVV.